This T cell receptor (beta chain) was captured by sequencing in a study of beta chain features in type 1 diabetes. A note on this clone: Its specificity is unknown.

Isolated RNA was reverse transcribed in full, so expressed TCRB transcripts were sequenced. Assay: immunoSEQ multiplex PCR; the TCRdb copy retains only in-frame clones and omits some. The table has 300,000 to 350,000 clones, 7% to 9% seen once. The germline V gene has CDR1 SEHNR and CDR2 FQNEAQ (reference sequence). Trimming shortened V by 0 bases and J by 0 bases, and 3 bases separated the two germline ends. The CDR3 loop spans 14 amino acids. Study results and caveats: High TCR expression in some cells could lead to their over-representation in cDNA sequencing. Moderate but significant shortening of TCRB CDR3s was recorded in all four CD4+ subsets from Type 1 diabetes patients.

Sample: central memory CD4+ T cells from blood. This clonotype was obtained from a woman between 18 and 29 years old in good health. The rearrangement uses TRBV7-9 and TRBJ1-5; no definite D call. The CDR3 sequence is CASSLADSNQPQHF. CDR3 in DNA: TGTGCCAGCAGCTTAGCGGATAGCAATCAGCCCCAGCATTTT.